Below are 15 T cell receptor beta chains sequenced from a single sample in a study of cytomegalovirus exposure and HLA in healthy donors. Use of 60 Vbeta and 13 Jbeta primers characterized the PCR. Here immunoSEQ multiplex PCR was the method, and the copy in TCRdb shows in-frame clones only, minus some. The sample has about 160,000 clones; over 80% are singletons. Sample: PBMCs. Receptors were obtained from a woman between 45 and 60 years old in good health and CMV-seropositive.

The chain is built from TRBV2 and TRBJ2-5, with D perhaps TRBD2 (6 bases). This CDR3 is built from 14 residues. Germline V gene lookup returns CDR1 SNHLY and CDR2 FYNNEI. Trimming took off 8 bases at V and 0 bases at J, with 13 bases between the two ends. The CDR3 DNA reads as TGTGCCAGCTGGCCGGGGGACGACCAAGAGACCCAGTACTTC. This sequence encodes CASWPGDDQETQYF.

The sample holds a few counts of this clone. The V gene is TRBV9, the J gene TRBJ2-1, with TRBD2 matching 7 bases. V was pared by 2 bases and J by 9 bases, with 11 bases of the junction left unmatched. CDR3 length: 15 amino acids. Germline V gives CDR1 SGDLS, CDR2 YYNGEE. CDR3 loop: CASSVGGRAQGEQFF. Written as DNA, the CDR3 is TGTGCCAGCAGCGTTGGAGGGAGGGCCCAGGGTGAGCAGTTCTTC.

V usage is TRBV10-3 and J usage is TRBJ2-3, with 7 bases matching TRBD2. The germline V gene encodes CDR1 ENHRY and CDR2 SYGVKD. V dropped 10 bases and J dropped 0; count of bases not matched to a gene: 7. This CDR3 comprises 14 residues. CDR3 residues: CASTSVYSTDTQYF. The CDR3 DNA is TGTGCCAGCACTAGCGTTTACAGCACAGATACGCAGTATTTT.

The gene calls are TRBV7-2 and TRBJ2-2; 12 nucleotides match TRBD2. In germline, CDR1 is SGHTA, CDR2 FQGNSA. The trim removed 5 bases at V and 0 bases at J, leaving 10 bases unmatched. This CDR3 region has 19 residues. This CDR3 is CASSVVASGGVTNTGELFF. The CDR3 DNA follows: TGTGCCAGCAGCGTAGTGGCTAGCGGGGGGGTTACGAACACCGGGGAGCTGTTTTTT. The variable domain in full, with the rest retrieved from reference TRBV7-2 and TRBJ2-2, is GAGVSQSPSNKVTEKGKDVELRCDPISGHTALYWYRQSLGQGLEFLIYFQGNSAPDKSGLPSDRFSAERTGGSVSTLTIQRTQQEDSAVYLCASSVVASGGVTNTGELFFGEGSRLTVL.

The chain recombines TRBV4-3 with TRBJ1-2; D is perhaps TRBD1 (5 bases). V lost 1 base to trimming and J lost 2 bases, with 14 bases between them. This CDR3 is 16 amino acids long. CDR1 LGHNA and CDR2 YSLEER come from the germline V gene. The CDR3 region has the DNA TGCGCCAGCAGCCAAGTTCACGGCGGGGGGAACTATGGCTACACCTTC. It specifies CASSQVHGGGNYGYTF.

This rearrangement joins TRBV9 to TRBJ2-7; 7 bases align to TRBD2. Per the germline V gene, CDR1 is SGDLS and CDR2 is YYNGEE. The CDR3 has 15 residues. V was pared by 4 bases and J by 6 bases, with 13 bases of the junction left unmatched. The CDR3 region is CASSRYEGEGGEQYF. The CDR3 DNA follows: TGTGCCAGCAGCCGGTACGAAGGGGAGGGTGGCGAGCAGTACTTC.

The count of this clone is one. The germline gene is not matched at one end of the junction; a read error may be the cause. This same CDR3 is encoded by further DNA sequences in the sample. This chain joins TRBV30 and TRBJ2-2, with TRBD2 as a possible D gene (7 bases). CDR3 length equals 14 residues. The germline V gene encodes CDR1 GTSNPN and CDR2 SVGIG (reference sequence). CDR3 coding DNA: TGTGCCTGGAGTGTAGGGGGGGCGACCGGAGAGCTGTTTTTT. This encodes CAWSVGGATGELFF.

This clone was found a few times. The rearrangement links TRBV29-1 to TRBJ2-5, with no clear D. CDR1 SQVTM and CDR2 ANQGSEA come from the germline V gene. Trimming cost V 4 bases and J 1 base, with 7 bases left between them. This CDR3 spans 12 amino acids. CDR3 protein: CSVAPGQETQYF. In nucleotides, the CDR3 is TGCAGCGTTGCCCCAGGCCAAGAGACCCAGTACTTC.

This clone has just one count. The chain joins TRBV19 to TRBJ1-3; D is undetermined. V was shortened by 3 bases and J by 0 bases, with 21 bases between the two germline ends. Germline V gene data show CDR1 as LNHDA and CDR2 as SQIVND (reference sequence). The CDR3 spans 19 residues. In nucleotides, the CDR3 is TGTGCCAGTAGTATCCCGGCAGGTCCTAAATCCTACTCTGGAAACACCATATATTTT. Amino acids: CASSIPAGPKSYSGNTIYF.

The chain carries TRBV7-2 and TRBJ2-2, with D perhaps matching TRBD1 (6 bases). Germline V gene data show CDR1 as SGHTA and CDR2 as FQGNSA. Trimming cost V 5 bases and J 3 bases, with 10 bases left between them. The CDR3 covers 14 residues. Here the CDR3 reads CASSPTGDTGELFF. The CDR3 nucleotides are TGTGCCAGCAGCCCGACAGGCGACACCGGGGAGCTGTTTTTT. Full variable domain (outside the CDR3, taken from reference TRBV7-2 and TRBJ2-2): GAGVSQSPSNKVTEKGKDVELRCDPISGHTALYWYRQSLGQGLEFLIYFQGNSAPDKSGLPSDRFSAERTGGSVSTLTIQRTQQEDSAVYLCASSPTGDTGELFFGEGSRLTVL.

This rearrangement joins TRBV6-6 to TRBJ1-5; D call uncertain. The CDR3 length is 15 residues. V lost 7 bases to trimming and J lost 4 bases, with 17 bases between them. Germline V gene data show CDR1 as MNHNY and CDR2 as SVGAGI (reference sequence). The CDR3, as DNA: TGTGCCAGCAACTCCCTCCATCAGGCTAATCAGCCCCAGCATTTT. Protein product: CASNSLHQANQPQHF.

V gene TRBV7-2 combines with J gene TRBJ2-1; 8 bases are a match to TRBD2. This CDR3 spans 17 amino acids. Unmatched junction bases numbered 10, after V lost 1 base and J lost 5 bases. The V gene's germline CDR1 is SGHTA and CDR2 FQGNSA. This CDR3 is CASSLDLAGGLHNEQFF. For the CDR3, the DNA is TGTGCCAGCAGCTTAGACTTGGCGGGGGGCCTACACAATGAGCAGTTCTTC. Drawing the rest from reference TRBV7-2 and TRBJ2-1, the complete variable domain is GAGVSQSPSNKVTEKGKDVELRCDPISGHTALYWYRQSLGQGLEFLIYFQGNSAPDKSGLPSDRFSAERTGGSVSTLTIQRTQQEDSAVYLCASSLDLAGGLHNEQFFGPGTRLTVL.

The chain has TRBV7-3 and TRBJ2-7; 7 bases match TRBD1. The germline CDR1 and CDR2 sequences are SGHTA and FQGTGA. This CDR3 has 15 amino acids. V lost 5 bases and J lost 5; bases outside the gene matches: 12. The CDR3 nucleotides read TGTGCCAGCAGCCCGGCCGGGACAGCGGTGAACGAGCAGTACTTC. Residues: CASSPAGTAVNEQYF.

The chain is built from TRBV29-1 and TRBJ1-4, with 8 bases matching TRBD1. Germline lookup yields CDR1 SQVTM and CDR2 ANQGSEA. The V gene end was trimmed by 6 bases and the J gene end by 8 bases; junction bases not matched to a gene: 5. This CDR3 is built from 12 residues. In nucleotides, the CDR3 is TGCAGCGTGAGGACAGGGTTCGAAAAACTGTTTTTT. Protein: CSVRTGFEKLFF.

This rearrangement joins TRBV5-4 to TRBJ1-2; perhaps TRBD1 as D (6 bases). This CDR3 has 17 residues. Deletions cut 0 bases from V and 0 bases from J, with 15 bases between. CDR1 and CDR2 from the germline V gene are SGHNT and YYREEE (reference sequence). CDR3 nucleotides: TGTGCCAGCAGCTTGGGCGCCGGGACACCCGCTAACTATGGCTACACCTTC. It yields the protein CASSLGAGTPANYGYTF. Supplemented by reference TRBV5-4 and TRBJ1-2, the full variable domain reads ETGVTQSPTHLIKTRGQQVTLRCSSQSGHNTVSWYQQALGQGPQFIFQYYREEENGRGNFPPRFSGLQFPNYSSELNVNALELDDSALYLCASSLGAGTPANYGYTFGSGTRLTVV.